Shown below are 15 T cell receptor beta chains from a single sample sequenced in a study of T cell responses to AZD1222 COVID-19 vaccine. Profiling relied on immunoSEQ multiplex PCR, and the TCRdb table lists in-frame clones only, not all of them. The sample records about 150,000 clones, approximately 84% being singletons. Sequenced here: peripheral blood, sampled on day 0 of AZD1222 vaccination. The receptors were gathered from an adult in good health.

V gene TRBV15 combines with J gene TRBJ1-4; unclear D gene. The CDR3 is 15 amino acids. The ends were cut back, 6 bases at V and 0 bases at J, with 11 bases in the middle. Germline V gene data show CDR1 as LNHNV and CDR2 as YYDKDF (reference sequence). The CDR3 here is CATSQIGATNEKLFF. The CDR3 DNA reads TGTGCCACCAGTCAAATTGGGGCAACTAATGAAAAACTGTTTTTT. Supplemented by reference TRBV15 and TRBJ1-4, the full variable domain reads DAMVIQNPRYQVTQFGKPVTLSCSQTLNHNVMYWYQQKSSQAPKLLFHYYDKDFNNEADTPDNFQSRRPNTSFCFLDIRSPGLGDTAMYLCATSQIGATNEKLFFGSGTQLSVL.

The chain uses TRBV27 and TRBJ1-6; no firm D call. The germline V and J ends were trimmed by 1 base and 8 bases, with 18 bases remaining between them. Per the germline V gene, CDR1 is MNHEY and CDR2 is SMNVEV (reference sequence). The CDR3 totals 17 residues. The CDR3 region has the DNA TGTGCCAGCAGTTTATTCTTCCTCGGATATATTTATTCACCCCTCCACTTT. Amino acids: CASSLFFLGYIYSPLHF.

This chain joins TRBV27 and TRBJ2-7; 9 bases line up with TRBD1. The CDR3 totals 14 residues. The germline V gene encodes CDR1 MNHEY and CDR2 SMNVEV (reference sequence). V trimming: 3 bases; J trimming: 5 bases; junction bases outside the gene matches: 5. In DNA, the CDR3 is TGTGCCAGCAGTTTTAGGGACAGGGCCCACGAGCAGTACTTC. It translates to CASSFRDRAHEQYF.

The rearrangement links TRBV19 to TRBJ2-7; 9 bases map to TRBD1. The CDR3 spans 16 residues. J was trimmed by 2 bases and V by 5 bases; bases with no gene match: 10. CDR1 is LNHDA and CDR2 is SQIVND in the germline V gene (reference sequence). For the CDR3, the DNA is TGTGCCAGTAGTGTAAGAGCGGACAGGGGAACCTACGAGCAGTACTTC. Translated: CASSVRADRGTYEQYF.

V is TRBV6-5 and J is TRBJ1-2; D is unresolved. The V and J ends lost 6 bases and 4 bases respectively, with 15 bases between them. The CDR3 consists of 14 residues. The germline CDR1 and CDR2 sequences are MNHEY and SVGAGI. The CDR3 loop reads CASSNGGSPYGYTF. The CDR3 coding sequence is TGTGCCAGCAGCAACGGCGGCTCGCCCTATGGCTACACCTTC.

This clone was detected only once. The chain has TRBV7-2 and TRBJ1-2; 8 positions agree with TRBD1. Germline V gives CDR1 SGHTA, CDR2 FQGNSA. This CDR3 contains 13 residues. V gave up 4 bases and J gave up 5 bases; unmatched junction bases: 3. The CDR3 DNA reads as TGTGCCAGCAGCTGGACAGGGAGATATGGCTACACCTTC. Protein product: CASSWTGRYGYTF.

The chain is built from TRBV2 and TRBJ1-2, with unresolved D. From germline, CDR1 is SNHLY and CDR2 FYNNEI. Deletions cut 5 bases from V and 8 bases from J, with 12 bases between. This CDR3 is 12 amino acids long. The CDR3 here is CASSPARGGYTF. CDR3 coding DNA: TGTGCCAGCAGTCCCGCCAGAGGGGGCTACACCTTC.

V and J are TRBV4-1 and TRBJ2-7, with D hard to call. Germline CDR1 and CDR2: MGHRA and YSYEKL. The CDR3 has 14 residues. Trimming pared 0 bases from V and 7 bases from J, leaving 13 bases between. CDR3 coding DNA: TGCGCCAGCAGCCAAGAGTGGACCTCCGGGGAGCAGTACTTC. It codes for CASSQEWTSGEQYF.

The chain has TRBV27 and TRBJ1-2; the D gene is possibly TRBD1 (5 bases). CDR3 length: 16 residues. CDR1 is MNHEY, CDR2 SMNVEV, per germline (reference sequence). V lost 5 bases, J lost 3 bases, and 19 bases lay in between. The CDR3: CASSPPQGWGDYGYTF. The CDR3 region has the DNA TGTGCCAGCAGTCCCCCGCAGGGCTGGGGGGACTATGGCTACACCTTC.

This chain links TRBV4-2 with TRBJ2-7, with TRBD2 matching over 9 bases. The V segment lost 3 bases and the J segment 2 bases; nucleotides outside the gene matches: 5. CDR3 length: 15 amino acids. The germline gives CDR1 LGHNA, CDR2 YNFKEQ. Here the CDR3 reads CASSQGSGGTYEQYF. The CDR3 nucleotides are TGTGCCAGCAGCCAGGGGAGCGGGGGGACCTACGAGCAGTACTTC.

The chain combines TRBV28 with TRBJ2-2, with 9 bases that match TRBD2. The CDR3 is 14 residues long. Germline V lookup: CDR1 MDHEN, CDR2 SYDVKM. The ends lost 7 bases at V and 8 bases at J; junction bases unmatched: 8. The CDR3 reads CASTRGGALGELFF. DNA for the CDR3: TGTGCCAGCACGCGCGGGGGGGCACTAGGGGAGCTGTTTTTT.

This chain joins TRBV5-5 and TRBJ1-5; 8 bases match TRBD1. After removal of 3 bases from V and 1 base from J, the junction contained 3 bases not matched to a gene. The CDR3 has 15 residues. Germline loops: CDR1 SGHKS, CDR2 YYEKEE (reference sequence). The CDR3 DNA sequence: TGTGCCAGCAGCTCGGGACAGGTGAGCAATCAGCCCCAGCATTTT. Protein sequence: CASSSGQVSNQPQHF.

The genes are TRBV6-1 and TRBJ1-5, with 7 nucleotides matching TRBD1. Germline CDR1 reads MNHNS; CDR2 reads SASEGT. V trimming: 3 bases; J trimming: 4 bases; junction bases outside the gene matches: 9. The CDR3 length is 16 residues. CDR3 nucleotides: TGTGCCAGCAGTGAGGCTCTGGACAGGCCAAATCAGCCCCAGCATTTT. It is translated as CASSEALDRPNQPQHF.

Concerning this clone: This sample also contains other DNA sequences that code for the same CDR3. In nucleotides, the CDR3 is TGCGCCAGCAGCTTACAGGGGGCGAACACTGAAGCTTTCTTT. Translation: CASSLQGANTEAFF. The chain is built from TRBV5-1 and TRBJ1-1; 9 bases fit TRBD1. V was pared by 2 bases and J by 1 base, with 0 bases of the junction left unmatched. The CDR3 contains 14 residues. The germline V gene has CDR1 SGHRS and CDR2 YFSETQ. Complete variable domain (other parts from reference TRBV5-1 and TRBJ1-1): KAGVTQTPRYLIKTRGQQVTLSCSPISGHRSVSWYQQTPGQGLQFLFEYFSETQRNKGNFPGRFSGRQFSNSRSEMNVSTLELGDSALYLCASSLQGANTEAFFGQGTRLTVV.

The rearrangement joins TRBV5-4 to TRBJ1-1; D uncertain. Trimming left V 4 bases short and J 3 bases short, with 16 bases between. This CDR3 is built from 15 residues. Looked up from germline, CDR1 is SGHNT and CDR2 is YYREEE (reference sequence). The CDR3, as DNA: TGTGCCAGCAGCCCAAGACCTCCTGGAGACACTGAAGCTTTCTTT. Translation: CASSPRPPGDTEAFF.